The rows below give T cell receptor beta chains drawn from one sample of a study of cytomegalovirus exposure and HLA in healthy donors. The assay was immunoSEQ multiplex PCR, and TCRdb's table has in-frame clones only and misses some. Among about 91,000 clones listed, roughly 86% were seen once. Sequences were obtained from PBMCs. These receptors were obtained from a man between 25 and 39 years old in good health and CMV-seropositive. Each CDR3 is given with its conserved first and last residue. A D gene is named only where the DNA matches it firmly. For some rows the clone size is stated as once, few or many, or as a class when expanded; others skip it.

d_call j_call v_call clone_size cdr3_aa cdr3_nt
TRBD1 TRBJ2-4 TRBV19 NA CASTEQGVAKNIQYF TGTGCCAGTACCGAACAGGGGGTAGCCAAAAACATTCAGTACTTC
NA TRBJ2-7 TRBV6-1 NA CASSDQPGLTYEQYF TGTGCCAGCAGTGACCAACCGGGACTCACCTACGAGCAGTACTTC
TRBD1 TRBJ2-7 TRBV27 NA CASESRGRGELYEQYF TGTGCCAGCGAGAGCAGGGGGCGTGGGGAACTTTACGAGCAGTACTTC
NA TRBJ2-7 TRBV27 NA CASSPPRFGTKSLEQYF TGTGCCAGCAGTCCCCCGAGGTTCGGAACAAAATCTCTCGAGCAGTACTTC
TRBD1 TRBJ2-1 TRBV28 NA CASEQGAYNEQFF TGTGCCAGTGAACAGGGGGCCTACAATGAGCAGTTCTTC
TRBD1 TRBJ2-7 TRBV6-5 NA CASTPGGWDYEQYF TGTGCCAGCACCCCAGGGGGTTGGGACTACGAGCAGTACTTC
NA TRBJ2-1 TRBV6-1 NA CASRQLVRDEQFF TGTGCCAGCCGCCAACTCGTGCGCGATGAGCAGTTCTTC
TRBD2 TRBJ2-1 TRBV7-9 NA CASSFLAGNEQFF TGTGCCAGCAGCTTTCTAGCGGGAAATGAGCAGTTCTTC
TRBD1 TRBJ2-7 TRBV29-1 few CSVLVDRHGYEQYF TGCAGCGTTCTAGTGGACAGGCATGGATACGAGCAGTACTTC
NA TRBJ2-3 TRBV27 NA CASQGSTDTQYF TGTGCCAGCCAGGGAAGCACAGATACGCAGTATTTT
TRBD2 TRBJ2-3 TRBV25-1 NA CASSLAGGPRGQYF TGTGCCAGCAGCCTAGCGGGAGGACCCCGCGGGCAGTATTTT
TRBD2 TRBJ2-1 TRBV5-1 NA CASSPFKASGASYNEQFF TGCGCCAGCAGCCCATTTAAAGCTAGCGGAGCCTCCTACAATGAGCAGTTCTTC
NA TRBJ2-1 TRBV28 once CASTFHTGNEQFF TGTGCCAGCACCTTCCACACAGGCAATGAGCAGTTCTTC
TRBD2 TRBJ2-1 TRBV27 NA CASSLLSSGSNEQFF TGTGCCAGCAGTTTACTATCCAGCGGGAGCAATGAGCAGTTCTTC
NA TRBJ1-2 TRBV5-4 NA CASSLVAGQYGYTF TGTGCCAGCAGCTTGGTGGCAGGGCAATATGGCTACACCTTC
TRBD2 TRBJ2-5 TRBV11-2 NA CASSRTSQETQYF TGTGCCAGCAGCCGGACTAGCCAAGAGACCCAGTACTTC
NA TRBJ2-2 TRBV7-8 NA CASSGRPAEANTGELFF TGTGCCAGCAGCGGCCGGCCGGCGGAGGCGAACACCGGGGAGCTGTTTTTT
NA TRBJ2-1 TRBV18 NA CASSPLQVNNEQFF TGTGCCAGCTCACCGCTACAGGTAAACAATGAGCAGTTCTTC
TRBD2 TRBJ2-7 TRBV27 NA CASSRPEGGEQYF TGTGCCAGCAGCCGACCCGAGGGAGGGGAGCAGTACTTC
TRBD1 TRBJ2-7 TRBV4-1 NA CASSQAGTGTYEQYF TGCGCCAGCAGCCAAGCCGGGACAGGGACCTACGAGCAGTACTTC
NA TRBJ2-7 TRBV7-2 NA CASSFGAGIEQYF TGTGCCAGCAGCTTTGGTGCGGGGATAGAGCAGTACTTC
TRBD1 TRBJ1-5 TRBV19 NA CASSIATGAHQPQHF TGTGCCAGTAGTATAGCAACAGGGGCCCATCAGCCCCAGCATTTT
NA TRBJ1-1 TRBV19 NA CASTREVEAFF TGTGCCAGTACCCGCGAGGTTGAAGCTTTCTTT
NA TRBJ1-1 TRBV2 NA CASSDGRNTEAFF TGTGCCAGCAGTGACGGGAGGAACACTGAAGCTTTCTTT
NA TRBJ1-2 TRBV28 NA CASSFAGRRGGYTF TGTGCCAGCAGTTTCGCAGGCCGAAGGGGTGGCTACACCTTC
TRBD1 TRBJ2-5 TRBV4-2 NA CASSQAFGQGAKTQYF TGTGCCAGCAGCCAAGCCTTCGGACAGGGGGCCAAGACCCAGTACTTC
NA TRBJ1-5 TRBV21-1 NA CASSKALLIGTVGRNQPQHF TGTGCCAGCAGCAAAGCGCTTTTGATTGGAACAGTAGGTCGGAATCAGCCCCAGCATTTT
NA TRBJ2-1 TRBV5-4 NA CASSLGGDYNEQFF TGTGCCAGCAGCTTGGGCGGGGACTACAATGAGCAGTTCTTC
NA TRBJ2-5 TRBV2 NA CASSEALPGEISIEETQYF TGTGCCAGCAGTGAAGCGCTCCCGGGGGAGATAAGCATTGAAGAGACCCAGTACTTC
TRBD2 TRBJ2-1 TRBV2 NA CASRVGLAGGFEQFF TGTGCCAGCAGGGTGGGACTAGCGGGAGGTTTTGAGCAGTTCTTC
NA TRBJ2-3 TRBV2 once CASNFQGTDTQYF TGTGCCAGCAACTTTCAGGGTACAGATACGCAGTATTTT
NA TRBJ1-6 TRBV6-6 NA CASSYSRTANNSPLHF TGTGCCAGCAGTTACTCGCGGACAGCAAATAATTCACCCCTCCACTTT
TRBD1 TRBJ2-7 TRBV5-1 NA CASSLRTGRGFGEQYF TGCGCCAGCAGCCTCCGGACAGGGAGAGGGTTTGGCGAGCAGTACTTC
NA TRBJ1-4 TRBV10-2 NA CASKSGTNEKLFF TGCGCCAGCAAAAGCGGCACTAATGAAAAACTGTTTTTT
NA TRBJ2-1 TRBV27 NA CASRLYNEQFF TGTGCCAGCAGACTCTACAATGAGCAGTTCTTC